This is a list of T cell receptor beta chains from one sample in a study of T cell responses to AZD1222 COVID-19 vaccine. Some clones are missing from TCRdb's copy, which holds only in-frame ones; the method was immunoSEQ multiplex PCR. Of some 160,000 clones listed, roughly 87% are singletons. The sample was peripheral blood, taken 28 days after the second AZD1222 dose. Source of these receptors: an adult who received the AZD1222 COVID-19 vaccine. CDR3s include the opening cysteine and the closing phenylalanine or tryptophan. The order of the fields is CDR3 length, V gene, J gene, clone size, D gene, CDR3 DNA, CDR3 protein. D genes are given only for firm matches. Clone size is not always given. Where it is, it says once, few, many or a class for expanded clones.

>16|TRBV2|TRBJ2-3|-|TRBD2
TGTGCCAGCAGACAGGGTTTAGCGGGGGCTACAGATACGCAGTATTTT
CASRQGLAGATDTQYF
>15|TRBV4-1|TRBJ2-7|few|TRBD1
TGCGCCAGCAGCTACGACAGGGGGCCCTCCTACGAGCAGTACTTC
CASSYDRGPSYEQYF
>14|TRBV7-6|TRBJ1-2|-|-
TGTGCCAGCAGTCGTGGGGCCGGAAACTATGGCTACACCTTC
CASSRGAGNYGYTF
>15|TRBV5-4|TRBJ1-1|-|-
TGTGCCAGCAGGAAAAACAGAGAGATGAACACTGAAGCTTTCTTT
CASRKNREMNTEAFF
>14|TRBV18|TRBJ1-3|-|-
TGTGCCAGCTCCGGGGGCAGCCCTGGAAACACCATATATTTT
CASSGGSPGNTIYF
>18|TRBV7-8|TRBJ2-1|-|TRBD1
TGTGCCAGCAGCTTAGTATTTCTTGGGACAGGGGACTACAATGAGCAGTTCTTC
CASSLVFLGTGDYNEQFF
>12|TRBV11-2|TRBJ1-1|-|-
TGTGCCAGCAGCTCTATGGGCACTGAAGCTTTCTTT
CASSSMGTEAFF
>15|TRBV7-2|TRBJ2-3|-|-
TGTGCCAGCAGCTTATACAGGAGCTCCACAGATACGCAGTATTTT
CASSLYRSSTDTQYF
>13|TRBV11-2|TRBJ2-7|-|-
TGTGCCAGCAGCTTAGATGCGGGGTACGAGCAGTACTTC
CASSLDAGYEQYF
>11|TRBV6-5|TRBJ1-1|few|-
TGTGCCAGCAGCCGAGGGAGAAGTGCTTTCTTT
CASSRGRSAFF
>16|TRBV2|TRBJ2-5|-|-
TGTGCCATAGTCACTCCCTTCAGGGGGAGGCAAGAGACCCAGTACTTC
CAIVTPFRGRQETQYF
>12|TRBV30|TRBJ1-6|-|-
TGTGCCTGGAGCGGGACGTCTACACCCCTCCACTTT
CAWSGTSTPLHF
>17|TRBV18|TRBJ1-3|-|-
TGTGCCAGCTCACCACCGCTGGTCATAAGCTCTGGAAACACCATATATTTT
CASSPPLVISSGNTIYF
>14|TRBV4-3|TRBJ2-3|-|-
TGCGCCAGCAGCCAAGATACGGGGGCAGATACGCAGTATTTT
CASSQDTGADTQYF
>13|TRBV10-3|TRBJ1-2|-|TRBD1
TGTGCCACTCAACTACAGGGGAACTATGGCTACACCTTC
CATQLQGNYGYTF
>14|TRBV18|TRBJ1-1|-|-
TGTGCCAGCTCACCGGGGAGGAAAAACACTGAAGCTTTCTTT
CASSPGRKNTEAFF
>15|TRBV3-1/TRBV3-2|TRBJ2-7|-|TRBD1
TGTGCCAGCAGCCAAGAAGGGACAGTTGTGAGCGAGCAGTACTTC
CASSQEGTVVSEQYF
>15|TRBV27|TRBJ2-5|-|-
TGTGCCAGCAGTCACAACACGGGGGTACAAGAGACCCAGTACTTC
CASSHNTGVQETQYF
>15|TRBV28|TRBJ2-7|-|-
TGTGCCAGCAGTTTATCTCCTGAGGGACACTACGAGCAGTACTTC
CASSLSPEGHYEQYF
>13|TRBV27|TRBJ1-2|-|TRBD1
TGTGCCAGCAGTCCGACAGGGAACTATGGCTACACCTTC
CASSPTGNYGYTF
>14|TRBV6-5|TRBJ1-1|-|TRBD1
TGTGCCAGCAATCAAGGGGGCGCGGACACTGAAGCTTTCTTT
CASNQGGADTEAFF
>17|TRBV5-8|TRBJ1-1|once|-
TGTGCCAGCAGCTCGGACGGCCGGGATCTCATGAACACTGAAGCTTTCTTT
CASSSDGRDLMNTEAFF
>13|TRBV11-2|TRBJ1-1|once|-
TGTGCCAGTAGCTTGGAAAGGTCACAGAGGGCTTTCTTT
CASSLERSQRAFF
>15|TRBV3-1/TRBV3-2|TRBJ1-2|few|TRBD1
TGTGCCAGCAGACATACGGGACAGGGGGTGAATGGCTACACCTTC
CASRHTGQGVNGYTF
>14|TRBV5-6|TRBJ2-3|-|-
TGTGCCAGCAGCTTAGGACCTAATTCAGATACGCAGTATTTT
CASSLGPNSDTQYF
>14|TRBV7-9|TRBJ1-1|-|-
TGTGCCAGCAGCTTCCGGGAGCCCAGCCCTGAAGCTTTCTTT
CASSFREPSPEAFF
>15|TRBV12-5|TRBJ1-6|-|-
TGTGCTAGTGGTTTGCTCAGGACCCATAATTCACCCCTCCACTTT
CASGLLRTHNSPLHF
>14|TRBV19|TRBJ1-5|few|TRBD1
TGTGCCAGTAGTGCGACAGGGAGCAATCAGCCCCAGCATTTT
CASSATGSNQPQHF
>12|TRBV29-1|TRBJ1-3|few|-
TGCAGCGTTAGAGACTCTGGAAACACCATATATTTT
CSVRDSGNTIYF
>15|TRBV19|TRBJ1-2|-|TRBD1
TGTGCCAGCAGACAGGGGGCCGTCTTGCTCTATGGCTACACCTTC
CASRQGAVLLYGYTF
>14|TRBV7-2|TRBJ2-5|-|-
TGTGCCAGCAGCTTAGCGGGGGCAGAAGAGACCCAGTACTTC
CASSLAGAEETQYF
>14|TRBV29-1|TRBJ1-1|few|-
TGCAGCGCAGTGTCCAGAACCATGAACACTGAAGCTTTCTTT
CSAVSRTMNTEAFF
>15|TRBV15|TRBJ1-1|-|-
TGTGCCACCAGCAGAGATCCACAGCCGTACACTGAAGCTTTCTTT
CATSRDPQPYTEAFF
>18|TRBV27|TRBJ2-5|-|TRBD2
TGTGCCAGCAGTCATCGGCGTGGAGGACTAGCGCCTCAAGAGACCCAGTACTTC
CASSHRRGGLAPQETQYF
>18|TRBV20-1|TRBJ2-7|-|TRBD1
TGCAGTGCTAGTTATTCGGGACAGGTCAGCACCTTCTCCTACGAGCAGTACTTC
CSASYSGQVSTFSYEQYF
>12|TRBV29-1|TRBJ2-6|-|-
TGCAGCGTCGGAGGGGGGGCCAACGTCCTGACTTTC
CSVGGGANVLTF
>15|TRBV5-1|TRBJ2-7|-|TRBD2
TGCGCCAGCAGCTACCAAGCGGGGGGGCCGTACGAGCAGTACTTC
CASSYQAGGPYEQYF